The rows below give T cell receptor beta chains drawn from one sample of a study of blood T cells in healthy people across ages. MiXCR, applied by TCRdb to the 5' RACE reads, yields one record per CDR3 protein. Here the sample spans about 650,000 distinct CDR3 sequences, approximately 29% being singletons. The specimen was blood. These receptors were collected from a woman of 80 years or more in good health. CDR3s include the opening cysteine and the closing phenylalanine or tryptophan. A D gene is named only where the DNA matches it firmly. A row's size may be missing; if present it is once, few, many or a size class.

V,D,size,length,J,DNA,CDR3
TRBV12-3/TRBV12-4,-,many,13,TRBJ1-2,TGTGCCAGCAGTGCCCCCAACAACTATGGCTACACCTTC,CASSAPNNYGYTF
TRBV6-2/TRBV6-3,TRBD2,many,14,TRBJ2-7,TGTGCCACCCTGCGAAGCGGGGCGATCTACGAGCAGTACTTC,CATLRSGAIYEQYF
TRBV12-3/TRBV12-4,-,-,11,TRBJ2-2,TGTGCCAGCAGTACAGGTCGGGAGCTGTTTTTT,CASSTGRELFF
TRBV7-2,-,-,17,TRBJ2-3,TGTGCCAGCAGCTCCCCGTCGTCGATCGCTAGCACAGATACGCAGTATTTT,CASSSPSSIASTDTQYF
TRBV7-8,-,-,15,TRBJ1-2,TGTGCCAGCAGCTTAGAGGCGGGCGTCGTTGGTGGCTACACCTTC,CASSLEAGVVGGYTF
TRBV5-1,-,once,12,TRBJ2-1,TGCGCCAGCAGCTACTCACGGAGTGAGCAGTTCTTC,CASSYSRSEQFF
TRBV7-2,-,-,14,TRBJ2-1,TGTGCCAGCAGCTCATCTCTGGGTCAAGAGACCCAGTTCTTC,CASSSSLGQETQFF
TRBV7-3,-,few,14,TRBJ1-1,TGTGCCAGCAGCTTATTAGGGGACAACACTGAAGCTTTCTTT,CASSLLGDNTEAFF
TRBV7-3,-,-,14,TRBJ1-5,TGTGCCAGCAGCTCCGGAACAGGGTTCCAGCCCCAGCATTTT,CASSSGTGFQPQHF
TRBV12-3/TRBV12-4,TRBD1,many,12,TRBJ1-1,TGTGCCAGCAGCTTCGGACAGGGTGCAGCTTTCTTT,CASSFGQGAAFF
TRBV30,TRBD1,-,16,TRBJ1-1,TGTGCCTGGAGTCGACCCAGGGACAGCCGGAACACTGAAGCTTTCTTT,CAWSRPRDSRNTEAFF
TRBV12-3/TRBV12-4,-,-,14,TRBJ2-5,TGTGCCAGCCGTTTCAGGGGGGGAGAAGAGACCCAGTACTTC,CASRFRGGEETQYF
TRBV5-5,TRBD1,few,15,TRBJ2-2,TGTGCCAGCAGCTTGGGACAGGGGGCTGGCGGGGAGCTGTTTTTT,CASSLGQGAGGELFF
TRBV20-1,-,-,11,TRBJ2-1,TGCAGTGCTCGAGGGCTCTATGAGCAGTTCTTC,CSARGLYEQFF
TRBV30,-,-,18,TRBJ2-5,TGTGCCTGGAGTGAGGTGGGACTTGGGTCCCAACACGGGGAGACCCAGTACTTC,CAWSEVGLGSQHGETQYF
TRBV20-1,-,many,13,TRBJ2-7,TGCAGTGCTAGCCGGACGGGGACCTACGAGCAGTACTTC,CSASRTGTYEQYF
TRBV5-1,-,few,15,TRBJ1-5,TGCGCCAGCAGCCCAACTCCTGGTAGCAATCAGCCCCAGCATTTT,CASSPTPGSNQPQHF
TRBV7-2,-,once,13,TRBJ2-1,TGTGCCAGCAGCTTCGGCAGTATCTATGAGCAGTTCTTC,CASSFGSIYEQFF
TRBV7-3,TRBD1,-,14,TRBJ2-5,TGTGCCAGCAGCTTTTCGGGACAGGGAGAGACCCAGTACTTC,CASSFSGQGETQYF
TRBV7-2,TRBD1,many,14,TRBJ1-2,TGTGCCAGCAGCCGACAGGGTGTTGGTCATGGCTACACCTTC,CASSRQGVGHGYTF
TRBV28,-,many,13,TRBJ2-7,TGTGCCAGCTTGACAGGAGATTCCTACGAGCAGTACTTC,CASLTGDSYEQYF
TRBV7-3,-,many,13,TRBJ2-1,TGTGCCAGCAGCTTAACGAACTACAATGAGCAGTTCTTC,CASSLTNYNEQFF
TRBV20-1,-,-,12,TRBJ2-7,TGCAGTGCTAGAGATACGGCTAACGAGCAGTACTTC,CSARDTANEQYF